A selection of T cell receptor beta chains follows, all from one sample in a study of Graves' ophthalmopathy and Graves' hyperthyroidism. TCRdb reanalysed the multiplex PCR reads using MiXCR and keeps one entry per CDR3 protein. This sample has approximately 640,000 distinct CDR3 sequences, with over 40% found just once. Sequencing was done on a sample of peripheral blood. The receptors stem from an adult man with Graves' ophthalmopathy. Both conserved end residues are part of each CDR3. Fields, in order: V gene, J gene, D gene, clone size, CDR3 DNA, CDR3 protein. The D gene is left open where the match is weak. Not every row has a clone size; where given, it reads once, few, many or a size class.

V gene: TRBV9
J gene: TRBJ2-7
D gene: .
clone size: .
CDR3 DNA: TGTGCCTCAGTGGGGGGTAGCGTCACCTACGAGCAGTACTTC
CDR3 protein: CASVGGSVTYEQYF

V gene: TRBV20-1
J gene: TRBJ2-2
D gene: .
clone size: many
CDR3 DNA: TGCAGTGCTAGTGCAGGGAACACCGGGGAGCTGTTTTTT
CDR3 protein: CSASAGNTGELFF

V gene: TRBV6-6
J gene: TRBJ1-5
D gene: TRBD1
clone size: once
CDR3 DNA: TGTGCCAGCAGTCAGGGGGTTCGTCAGCCCCAGCATTTT
CDR3 protein: CASSQGVRQPQHF

V gene: TRBV7-8
J gene: TRBJ2-5
D gene: .
clone size: .
CDR3 DNA: TGTGCCAGCAGCTTAGGCGAGGAGCCCCAGTACTTC
CDR3 protein: CASSLGEEPQYF

V gene: TRBV2
J gene: TRBJ1-1
D gene: TRBD1
clone size: many
CDR3 DNA: TGTGCCGGGGAACAGGGGCGGTGGACTGAAGCTTTCTTT
CDR3 protein: CAGEQGRWTEAFF

V gene: TRBV27
J gene: TRBJ1-2
D gene: .
clone size: .
CDR3 DNA: TGTGCCTCACTTTCCCAGCACGGCTACACCTTC
CDR3 protein: CASLSQHGYTF

V gene: TRBV2
J gene: TRBJ1-1
D gene: .
clone size: .
CDR3 DNA: TGTGCCAGCAGGGGCGAGATGAGCACTGAAGCTTTCTTT
CDR3 protein: CASRGEMSTEAFF

V gene: TRBV6-5
J gene: TRBJ1-5
D gene: .
clone size: .
CDR3 DNA: TGTGCCAGCACCCAACGAGGGAGGGACAATCAGCCCCAGCATTTT
CDR3 protein: CASTQRGRDNQPQHF

V gene: TRBV2
J gene: TRBJ1-5
D gene: .
clone size: once
CDR3 DNA: TGTGCCAGCACACAGGGCTCGCCCCAGCATTTT
CDR3 protein: CASTQGSPQHF

V gene: TRBV10-2
J gene: TRBJ2-2
D gene: TRBD2
clone size: .
CDR3 DNA: TGCGCCAGCAGGGAGTGGACTAGCGGGGGGCAGAACACCGGGGAGCTGTTTTTT
CDR3 protein: CASREWTSGGQNTGELFF

V gene: TRBV5-1
J gene: TRBJ1-5
D gene: .
clone size: many
CDR3 DNA: TGCGCCAGCAGTCTAGATCGGAACATGCCCCAGCATTTT
CDR3 protein: CASSLDRNMPQHF

V gene: TRBV10-2
J gene: TRBJ2-1
D gene: .
clone size: few
CDR3 DNA: TGCGCCACACGCCCAGGGCAGGGAAGTCGGCGCAATGAGCAGTTCTTC
CDR3 protein: CATRPGQGSRRNEQFF

V gene: TRBV29-1
J gene: TRBJ2-2
D gene: .
clone size: .
CDR3 DNA: TGCAGCGTTGCGGGAGTAGCAAGCGGGGAGCTGTTTTTT
CDR3 protein: CSVAGVASGELFF

V gene: TRBV7-2
J gene: TRBJ1-4
D gene: TRBD1
clone size: .
CDR3 DNA: TGTGCCAGCAGCCCCCGCAGGACAGGGGGCGAAAAACTGTTTTTT
CDR3 protein: CASSPRRTGGEKLFF

V gene: TRBV2
J gene: TRBJ2-5
D gene: .
clone size: many
CDR3 DNA: TGTGCCAGCAGTGAGACGGGACCGTACCAAGAGACCCAGTACTTC
CDR3 protein: CASSETGPYQETQYF

V gene: TRBV7-9
J gene: TRBJ2-5
D gene: .
clone size: many
CDR3 DNA: TGTGCCAGCACCTTATTCCCCCCGACCACGTACCAAGAGACCCAGTACTTC
CDR3 protein: CASTLFPPTTYQETQYF

V gene: TRBV10-3
J gene: TRBJ2-6
D gene: TRBD1
clone size: .
CDR3 DNA: TGTGCAGCGGGACAGGGGTCTGGGGCCAACGTCCTGACTTTC
CDR3 protein: CAAGQGSGANVLTF

V gene: TRBV4-1
J gene: TRBJ1-2
D gene: .
clone size: .
CDR3 DNA: TGCGCCAGCAGCCAAGAAAGGGCCCAAGGCTATGGCTACACCTTC
CDR3 protein: CASSQERAQGYGYTF

V gene: TRBV10-3
J gene: TRBJ2-6
D gene: TRBD1
clone size: many
CDR3 DNA: TGTGCCGCGACCGGGACAGGGCCCTTCTCTGGGGCCAACGTCCTGACTTTC
CDR3 protein: CAATGTGPFSGANVLTF

V gene: TRBV5-6
J gene: TRBJ1-1
D gene: .
clone size: .
CDR3 DNA: TGTGCCAGCAGCTCCAACGGGGACACTGAAGCTTTCTTT
CDR3 protein: CASSSNGDTEAFF

V gene: TRBV4-1
J gene: TRBJ1-2
D gene: TRBD1
clone size: .
CDR3 DNA: TGCGCCAGCAGCCGATCGGGACAGGAGTTACTCTATGGCTACACCTTC
CDR3 protein: CASSRSGQELLYGYTF

V gene: TRBV13
J gene: TRBJ2-7
D gene: TRBD2
clone size: .
CDR3 DNA: TGTGCCAGCAGCAGTACGGGAGGGCCTTACGAGCAGTACTTC
CDR3 protein: CASSSTGGPYEQYF

V gene: TRBV3-1
J gene: TRBJ1-2
D gene: .
clone size: few
CDR3 DNA: TGTGCCAGCAGCCAAGATTGGGGACGGACAAACTATGGCTACACCTTC
CDR3 protein: CASSQDWGRTNYGYTF

V gene: TRBV10-3
J gene: TRBJ2-3
D gene: TRBD2
clone size: few
CDR3 DNA: TGTGCCTCCCTAGCGGCTAGCACAGATACGCAGTATTTT
CDR3 protein: CASLAASTDTQYF

V gene: TRBV6-5
J gene: TRBJ2-2
D gene: .
clone size: few
CDR3 DNA: TGTGCCAGCAGTTACTCCACTATGAACACCGGGGAGCTGTTTTTT
CDR3 protein: CASSYSTMNTGELFF

V gene: TRBV7-6
J gene: TRBJ2-7
D gene: TRBD2
clone size: many
CDR3 DNA: TGTGCCAGCAGCGCGACTAGCGGGGGCTACGAGCAGTACTTC
CDR3 protein: CASSATSGGYEQYF

V gene: TRBV10-3
J gene: TRBJ1-4
D gene: TRBD1
clone size: .
CDR3 DNA: TGTGCCATCAGTGAGTCCGGGACAGGGAGTAATGAAAAACTGTTTTTT
CDR3 protein: CAISESGTGSNEKLFF

V gene: TRBV29-1
J gene: TRBJ1-1
D gene: .
clone size: .
CDR3 DNA: TGCAGCGTTGTCAATGGACAGAGCGAAGCTTTCTTT
CDR3 protein: CSVVNGQSEAFF

V gene: TRBV2
J gene: TRBJ1-5
D gene: .
clone size: few
CDR3 DNA: TGTGCCAGCAGTGAAGTCCTCCCCCCCGATCAGCCCCAGCATTTT
CDR3 protein: CASSEVLPPDQPQHF

V gene: TRBV10-3
J gene: TRBJ1-5
D gene: .
clone size: .
CDR3 DNA: TGTGCCATTCGTGATTCCGGGACAAACAATCAGCCCCAGCATTTT
CDR3 protein: CAIRDSGTNNQPQHF

V gene: TRBV7-6
J gene: TRBJ1-4
D gene: TRBD1
clone size: .
CDR3 DNA: TGTGCCAGCAGCTTACTCATCAGGGGGGGGGACACTAATGAAAAACTGTTTTTT
CDR3 protein: CASSLLIRGGDTNEKLFF

V gene: TRBV10-3
J gene: TRBJ1-6
D gene: .
clone size: .
CDR3 DNA: TGTGCCATCAGTGAAAACCAGGGGCTAAATTCACCCCTCCACTTT
CDR3 protein: CAISENQGLNSPLHF

V gene: TRBV2
J gene: TRBJ2-5
D gene: .
clone size: many
CDR3 DNA: TGTGCCCAACGGCGGGCCCTGAGGGAGACCCAGTACTTC
CDR3 protein: CAQRRALRETQYF

V gene: TRBV11-3
J gene: TRBJ1-2
D gene: TRBD1
clone size: many
CDR3 DNA: TGTGCCAGCAGCTCTCGACAGGGCCGGGATGGCTACACCTTC
CDR3 protein: CASSSRQGRDGYTF

V gene: TRBV10-3
J gene: TRBJ1-2
D gene: TRBD1
clone size: .
CDR3 DNA: TGTGCCATCCCGGGACAGGGCAACTATGGCTACACCTTC
CDR3 protein: CAIPGQGNYGYTF

V gene: TRBV5-6
J gene: TRBJ2-5
D gene: .
clone size: .
CDR3 DNA: TGTGCCAGCAGCTCCCTAAGGGCGGGGAAAAACGAAGAGACCCAGTACTTC
CDR3 protein: CASSSLRAGKNEETQYF

V gene: TRBV11-2
J gene: TRBJ1-4
D gene: .
clone size: .
CDR3 DNA: TGTGCCAGCAGCTTAGTCGACCAAGCCCGGTTTTTT
CDR3 protein: CASSLVDQARFF

V gene: TRBV30
J gene: TRBJ1-1
D gene: .
clone size: few
CDR3 DNA: TGTGCCGCCAAGGGGCGGAACACTGAAGCTTTCTTT
CDR3 protein: CAAKGRNTEAFF

V gene: TRBV10-3
J gene: TRBJ1-2
D gene: TRBD1
clone size: .
CDR3 DNA: TGTGCCAGCAGGCCATTCCGGGACAGATTCTTC
CDR3 protein: CASRPFRDRFF

V gene: TRBV9
J gene: TRBJ2-2
D gene: .
clone size: many
CDR3 DNA: TGTGCCAGCAGCGGACCAAGGAGGGCCGGGGAGCTGTTTTTT
CDR3 protein: CASSGPRRAGELFF

V gene: TRBV19
J gene: TRBJ1-1
D gene: .
clone size: .
CDR3 DNA: TGTGCCAGTAGTAAAGAAGAGACACGGGGCACTGAAGCTTTCTTT
CDR3 protein: CASSKEETRGTEAFF

V gene: TRBV10-3
J gene: TRBJ2-7
D gene: .
clone size: many
CDR3 DNA: TGTGCCATCAGTGCCGGGGACCCTAGCTCCTACGAGCAGTACTTC
CDR3 protein: CAISAGDPSSYEQYF

V gene: TRBV9
J gene: TRBJ2-7
D gene: TRBD1
clone size: .
CDR3 DNA: TGTGCGAGCAGCGTGAAAACCGGGACAGGGGTCGGGCAGTACTTC
CDR3 protein: CASSVKTGTGVGQYF

V gene: TRBV29-1
J gene: TRBJ2-7
D gene: TRBD2
clone size: many
CDR3 DNA: TGCAGCGCCCTGGGGTTCGGGAGGGCCCGTCGGGGGGAGCAGTACTTC
CDR3 protein: CSALGFGRARRGEQYF

V gene: TRBV6-5
J gene: TRBJ1-4
D gene: TRBD1
clone size: many
CDR3 DNA: TGTGCCAGCGCCACAGGGGCGGAGGAAAAACTGTTTTTT
CDR3 protein: CASATGAEEKLFF

V gene: TRBV4-1
J gene: TRBJ2-6
D gene: .
clone size: many
CDR3 DNA: TGCGCCAGCAGCCAAGTCCCCCGATGGTCAGGGGCCAACGTCCTGACTTTC
CDR3 protein: CASSQVPRWSGANVLTF

V gene: TRBV7-3
J gene: TRBJ2-5
D gene: TRBD2
clone size: few
CDR3 DNA: TGTGCCAGCAGCTTACCTTTAACTAGCGGGAGGCCCCCCACGGATCAAGAGACCCAGTACTTC
CDR3 protein: CASSLPLTSGRPPTDQETQYF

V gene: TRBV19
J gene: TRBJ1-6
D gene: TRBD1
clone size: .
CDR3 DNA: TGTGCCTGGACCATCACAGGGGGCAATAATTCACCCCTCCACTTT
CDR3 protein: CAWTITGGNNSPLHF

V gene: TRBV9
J gene: TRBJ1-3
D gene: .
clone size: once
CDR3 DNA: TGTGCCAGCAGTGCGACAGACTCTGGAAACACCATATATTTT
CDR3 protein: CASSATDSGNTIYF

V gene: TRBV2
J gene: TRBJ2-2
D gene: .
clone size: .
CDR3 DNA: TGTGCCAGCAGTGCTGGGCATACTACCGGGGAGCTGTTTTTT
CDR3 protein: CASSAGHTTGELFF

V gene: TRBV24-1
J gene: TRBJ2-2
D gene: .
clone size: many
CDR3 DNA: TGTGCCACGTCCGGGACAATCACCGGGGAGCTGTTTTTT
CDR3 protein: CATSGTITGELFF

V gene: TRBV20-1
J gene: TRBJ2-2
D gene: TRBD1
clone size: few
CDR3 DNA: TGCAGTGCTAGGGGACAGGAGAACACCGGGGAGCTGTTTTTT
CDR3 protein: CSARGQENTGELFF

V gene: TRBV5-1
J gene: TRBJ1-2
D gene: .
clone size: few
CDR3 DNA: TGCGCCAGCAGCTTGGTGTCCCTTGGAGACTATGGCTACACCTTC
CDR3 protein: CASSLVSLGDYGYTF

V gene: TRBV29-1
J gene: TRBJ1-2
D gene: .
clone size: once
CDR3 DNA: TGCAGCAGCTTGACACAGGGCCCCGTCGATGGCTACACCTTC
CDR3 protein: CSSLTQGPVDGYTF

V gene: TRBV20-1
J gene: TRBJ2-7
D gene: .
clone size: few
CDR3 DNA: TGCAGTGCGGAGGGAATCAATTACGAGCAGTACTTC
CDR3 protein: CSAEGINYEQYF

V gene: TRBV9
J gene: TRBJ2-2
D gene: .
clone size: many
CDR3 DNA: TGTGCCAGCAGTGTTGAAGCGAACACCGGGGAGCTGTTTTTT
CDR3 protein: CASSVEANTGELFF

V gene: TRBV6-5
J gene: TRBJ2-7
D gene: TRBD1
clone size: .
CDR3 DNA: TGTGCCAGCCGATATCGGGACAGTTCGGAGCACGAGCAGTACTTC
CDR3 protein: CASRYRDSSEHEQYF

V gene: TRBV20-1
J gene: TRBJ1-5
D gene: TRBD1
clone size: many
CDR3 DNA: TGCAGTGCTAGAGCCTCCTCGGGGACAGGAGTCTATAGCAATCAGCCCCAGCATTTT
CDR3 protein: CSARASSGTGVYSNQPQHF

V gene: TRBV6-1
J gene: TRBJ1-1
D gene: .
clone size: .
CDR3 DNA: TGTGCCAGCAGTGAATCAGGGATTATGAACACTGAAGCTTTCTTT
CDR3 protein: CASSESGIMNTEAFF